This T cell receptor beta chain was obtained from a study of blood T cell repertoires in COVID-19. Study at large: Sites across the United States, Italy and Spain contributed samples from acute and convalescent COVID-19.

Germline V gene data show CDR1 as SGDLS and CDR2 as YYNGEE. The CDR3 spans 18 residues. Germline trimming cut 0 bases from V and 4 bases from J; bases unmatched to any gene: 15. Authors' analysis steps: Nucleated cell counts were estimated from reference gene primer amplification. Assay: immunoSEQ multiplex PCR; the TCRdb copy retains only in-frame clones and omits some. V and J calls plus clone size are reproduced from that table; the DNA served to infer D and trimming. The sample lists about 63,000 clones, about 90% occurring once. The J gene is TRBJ2-7, the V gene TRBV9; 8 bases fit TRBD2. The source is a human donor in a cohort sampled during active COVID-19. Sequences were obtained from peripheral blood. The CDR3 spells CASSVGWVAGPLLYEQYF. DNA for the CDR3: TGTGCCAGCAGCGTAGGTTGGGTAGCGGGGCCCCTTTTATACGAGCAGTACTTC.